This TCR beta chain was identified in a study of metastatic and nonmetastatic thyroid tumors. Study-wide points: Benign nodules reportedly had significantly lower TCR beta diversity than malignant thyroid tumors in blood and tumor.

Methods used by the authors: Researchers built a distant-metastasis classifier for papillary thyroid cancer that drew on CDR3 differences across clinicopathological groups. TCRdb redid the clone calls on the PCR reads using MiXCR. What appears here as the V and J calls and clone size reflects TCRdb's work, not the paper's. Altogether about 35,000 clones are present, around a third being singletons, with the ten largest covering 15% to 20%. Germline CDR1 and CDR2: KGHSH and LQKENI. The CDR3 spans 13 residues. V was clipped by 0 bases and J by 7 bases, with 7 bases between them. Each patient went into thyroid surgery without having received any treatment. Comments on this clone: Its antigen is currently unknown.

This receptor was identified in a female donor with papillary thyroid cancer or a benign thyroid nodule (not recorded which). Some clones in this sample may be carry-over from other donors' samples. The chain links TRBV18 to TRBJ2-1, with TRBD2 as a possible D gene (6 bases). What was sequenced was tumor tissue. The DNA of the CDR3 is TGTGCCAGCTCACCACCGAGCGGGAATGAGCAGTTCTTC. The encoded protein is CASSPPSGNEQFF.